The T cell receptor beta chain under discussion was sequenced for a study of cytomegalovirus exposure and HLA in healthy donors. Study outcomes and limitations: Most TCR sequences were uncommon, yet certain public TCRs appeared in many donors. Researchers reported in a later analysis that a missense DCLRE1C variant was tied to TCR beta V- and J-gene trimming. As a later analysis revealed, the rate of TCR association differed by HLA locus, with DRB1 most and HLA-C fewest.

Nominally healthy donors were sampled, though unrecorded immune exposures were likely. The PCR used 60 Vbeta and 13 Jbeta primers. Measured with immunoSEQ multiplex PCR; TCRdb has only the in-frame clones, and not every one. Among approximately 70,000 clones listed, approximately 70% were seen once. This clone has a handful of counts. Antigen: not known. Sequencing was carried out using PBMCs. This receptor was obtained from a male donor in good health and CMV-seropositive.

CDR3 sequence (DNA): TGTGCCAGCAGCTACGGAAGCGGACCTCGGCGCTACGAGCAGTACTTC. The encoded protein is CASSYGSGPRRYEQYF. J is TRBJ2-4 and V is TRBV7-2, with D possibly matching TRBD2 (5 bases). Judging by the DNA end, TRBJ2-7 fits better; the J call may be wrong. The germline CDR1 and CDR2 sequences are SGHTA and FQGNSA. The CDR3 is 16 residues long.